Reported below is one T cell receptor (beta chain). Antigen: not known. The data derive from a study of cytomegalovirus exposure and HLA in healthy donors. Study-wide points: The majority of CMV-associated TCR beta chains were reported as apparently HLA-restricted in a later analysis. Later genetic work tied a missense DCLRE1C variant to beta-chain V and J trimming.

The CDR3 has 14 residues. CDR1 and CDR2 (germline): SGHRS, YFSETQ. V shed 0 bases and J 6 bases; nucleotides not matched to a gene: 6. Use of 60 Vbeta and 13 Jbeta primers characterized the PCR. TCRdb's table, derived via immunoSEQ multiplex PCR, lists solely in-frame clones and lacks some. The sample contains tens of thousands of clones, around 84% of which appear only once. Specimen: PBMCs. The rearrangement links TRBV5-1 to TRBJ2-7; TRBD1 matches at 7 bases. The origin of this receptor is a human donor in good health. CDR3 nucleotides: TGCGCCAGCAGCTTGGGGACAGGAATTTCCGAGCAGTACTTC. Translating it yields CASSLGTGISEQYF.